What follows are 23 T cell receptor beta chains derived from one specimen sequenced in a study of blood T cell repertoires in COVID-19. The data were produced by immunoSEQ multiplex PCR, yet TCRdb's version contains in-frame clones alone and is incomplete. The sample has some 14,000 clones, 83% seen once; the top ten hold about 25%. The specimen was peripheral blood. The receptors come from a woman aged 60-70 years with acute or convalescent COVID-19.

The V and J genes are TRBV7-2 and TRBJ1-3; possibly TRBD1 for D (6 bases). This CDR3 is 12 amino acids long. The germline CDR1 and CDR2 sequences are SGHTA and FQGNSA. Trimming cost V 2 bases and J 7 bases, with 6 bases left between them. DNA of the CDR3: TGTGCCAGCAGCTTACAGGGGAACACCATATATTTT. Translating gives CASSLQGNTIYF. The complete variable domain, with remaining parts taken from reference TRBV7-2 and TRBJ1-3, reads GAGVSQSPSNKVTEKGKDVELRCDPISGHTALYWYRQSLGQGLEFLIYFQGNSAPDKSGLPSDRFSAERTGGSVSTLTIQRTQQEDSAVYLCASSLQGNTIYFGEGSWLTVV.

The chain couples TRBV19 to TRBJ2-1, with 9 bases aligning to TRBD1. The V gene's germline CDR1 is LNHDA and CDR2 SQIVND (reference sequence). Losses at the gene ends were 1 base for V and 7 bases for J; bases not matched to a gene: 8. The CDR3 runs 16 residues. The CDR3: CASSIVWGQGGNEQFF. CDR3 bases: TGTGCCAGTAGTATAGTTTGGGGACAGGGTGGTAATGAGCAGTTCTTC.

This clone was detected only a few times. V usage is TRBV4-1 and J usage is TRBJ2-4, with 12 bases that match TRBD2. The CDR3 length is 17 residues. Germline V lookup: CDR1 MGHRA, CDR2 YSYEKL. Trimming took 3 bases from V and 0 from J; bases not matched to a gene: 3. The CDR3 DNA is TGCGCCAGCAGCCAGCCGACTAGCGGGGGAGCCAAAAACATTCAGTACTTC. The encoded protein is CASSQPTSGGAKNIQYF.

The V and J genes are TRBV5-6 and TRBJ1-1, with 8 bases matching TRBD1. Germline-derived CDR1 and CDR2 are SGHDT and YYEEEE. Germline trimming cut 4 bases from V and 4 bases from J; bases unmatched to any gene: 12. The CDR3 loop spans 16 amino acids. CDR3 residues: CASSVLPGQEGTEAFF. As DNA, the CDR3 is TGTGCCAGCAGCGTCCTGCCGGGACAGGAGGGCACTGAAGCTTTCTTT.

This chain connects TRBV30 to TRBJ1-1; 7 bases match TRBD1. The CDR3 contains 13 residues. CDR1 GTSNPN and CDR2 SVGIG come from the germline V gene (reference sequence). The V gene end was trimmed by 8 bases and the J gene end by 0 bases; junction bases not matched to a gene: 6. CDR3 protein: CASQGTVNTEAFF. CDR3 nucleotide sequence: TGTGCCAGTCAGGGGACAGTGAACACTGAAGCTTTCTTT.

J is TRBJ2-3 and V is TRBV7-3, with a weak D call TRBD2 (5 bases). Looked up from germline, CDR1 is SGHTA and CDR2 is FQGTGA. V gave up 5 bases and J gave up 3 bases, with 6 bases separating them. The CDR3 sequence is 12 residues long. The DNA of the CDR3 is TGTGCCAGCAGCCGCGGGACAGATACGCAGTATTTT. Its protein is CASSRGTDTQYF. Using reference TRBV7-3 and TRBJ2-3 for the parts outside the CDR3, the full variable domain is GAGVSQTPSNKVTEKGKYVELRCDPISGHTALYWYRQSLGQGPEFLIYFQGTGAADDSGLPNDRFFAVRPEGSVSTLKIQRTERGDSAVYLCASSRGTDTQYFGPGTRLTVL.

The J gene is TRBJ1-2, the V gene TRBV19, with TRBD1 matching over 8 bases. CDR3 length: 16 amino acids. V lost 7 bases and J lost 0; bases outside the gene matches: 10. Per the germline V gene, CDR1 is LNHDA and CDR2 is SQIVND (reference sequence). The CDR3, as DNA: TGTGCCAGTACCAACAGGGGGAGGACCTCTAACTATGGCTACACCTTC. Translating it yields CASTNRGRTSNYGYTF.

V usage is TRBV10-3 and J usage is TRBJ2-5, with 8 bases lining up with TRBD1. Per germline, CDR1 ENHRY and CDR2 SYGVKD. The junction had 11 bases not matched to a gene; V was cut back by 5 bases and J by 3 bases. The CDR3 contains 16 residues. CDR3 nucleotides: TGTGCCATCAGTCCCTCCGGGACAGGCCCCAAAGAGACCCAGTACTTC. It yields the protein CAISPSGTGPKETQYF.

CDR3 nucleotide sequence: TGTGCCAGTAGTATAGTAGCTAACTATGGCTACACCTTC. Its protein product is CASSIVANYGYTF. The chain has TRBV19 and TRBJ1-2; D gene uncertain. CDR3 length equals 13 residues. Trimming pared 1 base from V and 0 bases from J, leaving 3 bases between. Germline V lookup: CDR1 LNHDA, CDR2 SQIVND (reference sequence).

The chain carries TRBV2 and TRBJ1-2; 9 bases are shared with TRBD1. Germline assignment: CDR1 SNHLY and CDR2 FYNNEI. CDR3 length: 16 amino acids. V shed 6 bases, J shed 6 bases, and the junction held 14 bases outside the gene matches. The CDR3 DNA sequence: TGTGCCAGCAGCAAAAGAACAGGGGGCCCTACCGATGGCTACACCTTC. Residues: CASSKRTGGPTDGYTF.

In this sample, this clone turned up once. This chain uses TRBV7-2 with TRBJ2-1; 9 positions match TRBD1. The CDR3 covers 15 residues. Germline V CDR1 and CDR2: SGHTA, FQGNSA. V shed 5 bases and J 8 bases; nucleotides not matched to a gene: 10. CDR3 amino acids: CASSHRGPGGYEQFF. CDR3 nucleotide sequence: TGTGCCAGCAGCCACAGGGGGCCGGGTGGTTATGAGCAGTTCTTC.

The V and J genes are TRBV5-4 and TRBJ1-3; D gene uncertain. Germline V gives CDR1 SGHNT, CDR2 YYREEE (reference sequence). With 2 bases removed from V and 0 bases from J, the gap between germline ends came to 18 bases. The CDR3 sequence is 18 residues long. In DNA form, the CDR3 reads TGTGCCAGCAGCTTTAATGGGCCAGGAAGGTTCTCTGGAAACACCATATATTTT. Amino acids: CASSFNGPGRFSGNTIYF.

V and J are TRBV7-3 and TRBJ2-3; D is possibly TRBD1 (6 bases). The CDR3 extends over 14 amino acids. From germline, CDR1 is SGHTA and CDR2 FQGTGA. V was cut by 4 bases and J by 4 bases, with 12 bases left in between. The CDR3 loop reads CASSSGRGPDTQYF. CDR3 sequence (DNA): TGTGCCAGCAGCTCAGGCAGGGGTCCAGATACGCAGTATTTT.

The chain combines TRBV6-5 with TRBJ2-6, with D hard to call. The CDR3 spans 14 residues. V lost 2 bases and J 2 bases, leaving 4 bases between the germline ends. Per germline, CDR1 MNHEY and CDR2 SVGAGI. CDR3 sequence (DNA): TGTGCCAGCAGTTACACAGCTGGGGCCAACGTCCTGACTTTC. This codes for CASSYTAGANVLTF.

The chain joins TRBV3-1 (or the pseudogene TRBV3-2) to TRBJ1-3; D gene ambiguous. Trimming shortened V by 0 bases and J by 0 bases, and 27 bases separated the two germline ends. The CDR3 consists of 22 residues. Germline V lookup: CDR1 LGHDT, CDR2 YNNKEL (reference sequence). DNA of the CDR3: TGTGCCAGCAGCCAAGATCAAAGTGATTCAAGTGGCTACTACCGCTCTGGAAACACCATATATTTT. This sequence encodes CASSQDQSDSSGYYRSGNTIYF.

The V call is TRBV2, the J call TRBJ1-1, with D possibly matching TRBD1 (6 bases). Germline CDR1 is SNHLY and CDR2 is FYNNEI. This CDR3 has 14 amino acids. V was cut by 10 bases and J by 5 bases, with 20 bases left in between. This chain's CDR3 is CANSFNQGWTEAFF. In DNA, the CDR3 is TGTGCCAACTCCTTCAACCAGGGGTGGACTGAAGCTTTCTTT.

The V gene is TRBV30, the J gene TRBJ2-7, with TRBD1 identical over 8 bases. CDR3 length equals 14 residues. V lost 3 bases to trimming and J lost 6 bases; unmatched junction nucleotides: 10. The germline V gene encodes CDR1 GTSNPN and CDR2 SVGIG (reference sequence). The CDR3 sequence: CAWSLGQGPSEQYF. The CDR3 DNA sequence: TGTGCCTGGAGCCTCGGACAGGGCCCGAGCGAGCAGTACTTC.

The rearrangement joins TRBV27 to TRBJ2-1; 13 nucleotides agree with TRBD2. CDR1 is MNHEY and CDR2 is SMNVEV in the germline V gene (reference sequence). With 8 bases clipped from V and 6 bases from J, the junction kept 4 bases outside the gene matches. CDR3 size: 14 residues. CDR3 amino acids: CASGGLAGLNEQFF. Written as DNA, the CDR3 is TGTGCCAGCGGGGGACTAGCGGGACTCAATGAGCAGTTCTTC.

The chain has TRBV4-1 and TRBJ2-3; D unclear. Germline loops: CDR1 MGHRA, CDR2 YSYEKL. This CDR3 region has 13 residues. Trimming left V 1 base short and J 6 bases short, with 8 bases between. The CDR3 spells CASSQVVRDTQYF. The CDR3 DNA reads as TGCGCCAGCAGCCAAGTGGTCCGGGATACGCAGTATTTT.

The rearrangement links TRBV30 to TRBJ2-5; TRBD1 matches at 9 bases. Germline CDR1 and CDR2: GTSNPN and SVGIG (reference sequence). The V and J ends lost 1 base and 3 bases, in that order; junction bases with no gene match: 9. The CDR3 is 16 amino acids. CDR3: CAWSDVRGQGEETQYF. CDR3 coding DNA: TGTGCCTGGAGTGACGTGAGGGGACAGGGAGAAGAGACCCAGTACTTC. Supplemented by reference TRBV30 and TRBJ2-5, the full variable domain reads SQTIHQWPATLVQPVGSPLSLECTVEGTSNPNLYWYRQAAGRGLQLLFYSVGIGQISSEVPQNLSASRPQDRQFILSSKKLLLSDSGFYLCAWSDVRGQGEETQYFGPGTRLLVL.

The chain carries TRBV28 and TRBJ1-1; weak D call: TRBD1 (5 bases). Between the trimmed V and J ends, which lost 7 bases and 3 bases, there was a span of 15 bases. The CDR3 loop spans 14 amino acids. Germline values: CDR1 MDHEN, CDR2 SYDVKM. DNA for the CDR3: TGTGCCAGCACCCCCGGGGCGGGGGACACTGAAGCTTTCTTT. It is translated as CASTPGAGDTEAFF.

The chain combines TRBV7-9 with TRBJ2-7; 9 bases are a match to TRBD1. CDR1 SEHNR and CDR2 FQNEAQ come from the germline V gene (reference sequence). The trim removed 2 bases at V and 5 bases at J, leaving 10 bases unmatched. This CDR3 has 16 residues. The CDR3 sequence is CASSLYPGTGLNEQYF. For the CDR3, the DNA is TGTGCCAGCAGCTTATACCCCGGGACAGGGTTGAACGAGCAGTACTTC.

The V gene is TRBV6-6, the J gene TRBJ1-2, with D unresolved. V was cut by 6 bases and J by 6 bases, with 35 bases left in between. CDR1 is MNHNY, CDR2 SVGAGI, per germline (reference sequence). The CDR3 has 20 residues. The CDR3 region is CASSRVGHYQVGRVFNGYTF. The CDR3 DNA sequence: TGTGCCAGCAGCCGAGTAGGTCACTATCAAGTCGGGCGGGTTTTTAATGGCTACACCTTC.